Listed below are T cell receptor beta chains from one sample, sequenced in a study of regulatory T cells in long-lasting Graves disease. One entry per CDR3 protein results from TCRdb running MiXCR on the multiplex PCR reads. The table lists 550,000 to 600,000 distinct CDR3 sequences, 16% of them singletons, with around 12% in the top ten. A further study also used this sample, focusing on T cells in Graves' hyperthyroidism and ophthalmopathy.

The sample here was peripheral blood mononuclear cells (PBMCs), taken at new diagnosis, from a patient treated with antithyroid drugs. The receptors stem from a man aged 18-30 years with Graves disease. Each CDR3 is given with its conserved first and last residue. The D gene is left open where the match is weak. Not all rows give a size; the values are once, few, many and, for expanded clones, a class.

size: NA; V: TRBV28; J: TRBJ1-4; D: NA; DNA: TGTGCCAGCAGTACATGGAGAAGGACCGAAAAACTGTTTTTT; CDR3: CASSTWRRTEKLFF
size: many; V: TRBV9; J: TRBJ1-1; D: TRBD1; DNA: TGTGCCAGCAGCGTTGAAGGGGGCGTAGGGACTGAAGCTTTCTTT; CDR3: CASSVEGGVGTEAFF
size: few; V: TRBV20-1; J: TRBJ2-4; D: TRBD2; DNA: TGCAGTGCTAGAGATACTTGGACTAGCAGGAAAAACATTCAGTACTTC; CDR3: CSARDTWTSRKNIQYF
size: few; V: TRBV2; J: TRBJ1-5; D: NA; DNA: TGTGCCAGCAGGGCTGATCATCAGCCCCAGCATTTT; CDR3: CASRADHQPQHF
size: few; V: TRBV6-1; J: TRBJ1-5; D: NA; DNA: TGTGCCAGCAGTGAGTATAGTGTGATGCTGCTCAATCAGCCCCAGCATTTT; CDR3: CASSEYSVMLLNQPQHF
size: many; V: TRBV6-2/TRBV6-3; J: TRBJ2-1; D: NA; DNA: TGTGCCAGCAGTTCAGTTGACCCGTCCTTCTACTCCTACAATGAGCAGTTCTTC; CDR3: CASSSVDPSFYSYNEQFF
size: few; V: TRBV4-1; J: TRBJ2-7; D: TRBD2; DNA: TGCGCCAGCAGCCATTTAGGGACTAGCGGGATCTACGAGCAGTACTTC; CDR3: CASSHLGTSGIYEQYF
size: few; V: TRBV20-1; J: TRBJ2-5; D: TRBD2; DNA: TGCAGTGCTAGACATGGACTAGCGGGAGGACAAGAGACCCAGTACTTC; CDR3: CSARHGLAGGQETQYF
size: NA; V: TRBV13; J: TRBJ1-1; D: NA; DNA: TGTGCCAGCAGCCAAAACCGCGGATATACTGAAGCTTTCTTT; CDR3: CASSQNRGYTEAFF
size: many; V: TRBV27; J: TRBJ2-2; D: NA; DNA: TGTGCCAGCAGTTTGGTGGCCGGGGAGCTGTTTTTT; CDR3: CASSLVAGELFF
size: few; V: TRBV4-1; J: TRBJ1-2; D: NA; DNA: TGCGCCAGCAGCCAAGTACGACGGACCAACTATGGCTACACCTTC; CDR3: CASSQVRRTNYGYTF
size: once; V: TRBV11-2; J: TRBJ2-3; D: NA; DNA: TGTGCCAGCAGCCAACCGTCGGGCGCCGGCGGAGATACGCAGTATTTT; CDR3: CASSQPSGAGGDTQYF
size: many; V: TRBV6-5; J: TRBJ1-1; D: NA; DNA: TGTGCCAGCAGTTATTCCCCGTATGCGGACACTGAAGCTTTCTTT; CDR3: CASSYSPYADTEAFF
size: many; V: TRBV7-3; J: TRBJ2-5; D: NA; DNA: TGTGCCAGCAGCTTAACGGCCGAGTTGTCGGAGACCCAGTACTTC; CDR3: CASSLTAELSETQYF
size: many; V: TRBV2; J: TRBJ2-7; D: TRBD2; DNA: TGTGCCAGCAGCGGACTAGCGGGGGGTTACGAGCAGTACTTC; CDR3: CASSGLAGGYEQYF
size: many; V: TRBV11-3; J: TRBJ2-7; D: NA; DNA: TGTGCCAGCAGCTCTAACCAGCGAGGCGAGCAGTACTTC; CDR3: CASSSNQRGEQYF
size: NA; V: TRBV28; J: TRBJ1-1; D: NA; DNA: TGTGCCAGTTTGCTGGACTTATCGAACACTGAAGCTTTCTTT; CDR3: CASLLDLSNTEAFF
size: many; V: TRBV28; J: TRBJ1-2; D: TRBD1; DNA: TGTGCCAGCAGTCGTAGGGACAGGGGGCATGGCTACACCTTC; CDR3: CASSRRDRGHGYTF
size: NA; V: TRBV29-1; J: TRBJ2-7; D: NA; DNA: TGCAGCGTTGAAGGACGGGAGAGCTACGAGCAGTACTTC; CDR3: CSVEGRESYEQYF
size: many; V: TRBV18; J: TRBJ2-1; D: NA; DNA: TGTGCCAGCTCACCAGGCTCGGACAGAATCTCCGCGTTCTTC; CDR3: CASSPGSDRISAFF
size: many; V: TRBV27; J: TRBJ1-1; D: TRBD1; DNA: TGTGCCAGCAAACGAGCGACAGGGCTTCGGAACACTGAAGCTTTCTTT; CDR3: CASKRATGLRNTEAFF
size: many; V: TRBV20-1; J: TRBJ2-3; D: TRBD2; DNA: TGCAGTGCAATCGTAGCGGGAGTGAGGTCAGATACGCAGTATTTT; CDR3: CSAIVAGVRSDTQYF
size: many; V: TRBV7-8; J: TRBJ2-1; D: NA; DNA: TGTGCCAGCAGCTTAGCGAGTCAGGGGATCTACAATGAGCAGTTCTTC; CDR3: CASSLASQGIYNEQFF
size: NA; V: TRBV11-2; J: TRBJ2-3; D: NA; DNA: TGTGCCAGCAGCTTAGCAGCGAGAGATACAGATACGCAGTATTTT; CDR3: CASSLAARDTDTQYF
size: many; V: TRBV11-2; J: TRBJ2-3; D: NA; DNA: TGTGCCAGCAGCTTAGGCCGGTTGGATACGCAGTATTTT; CDR3: CASSLGRLDTQYF
size: few; V: TRBV3-1; J: TRBJ1-1; D: NA; DNA: TGTGCCAGCAGCCGGGGGGCGGGGGCCGGACTCACTGAAGCTTTCTTT; CDR3: CASSRGAGAGLTEAFF
size: NA; V: TRBV27; J: TRBJ2-5; D: NA; DNA: TGTGCCAGCAAGGTCCCGGGACGCCAAGAGACCCAGTACTTC; CDR3: CASKVPGRQETQYF
size: few; V: TRBV2; J: TRBJ1-2; D: TRBD1; DNA: TGTGCCAGCAGTGAGGGACAGACCGTGGGGGGCTACACCTTC; CDR3: CASSEGQTVGGYTF
size: many; V: TRBV28; J: TRBJ2-1; D: NA; DNA: TGTGCCAGCGGAACGGGATACAGCTCCTACAATGAGCAGTTCTTC; CDR3: CASGTGYSSYNEQFF
size: many; V: TRBV2; J: TRBJ2-3; D: TRBD2; DNA: TGTGCCAGCAGGACGACTAGCGGGGCAGATACGCAGTATTTT; CDR3: CASRTTSGADTQYF
size: few; V: TRBV19; J: TRBJ2-7; D: TRBD2; DNA: TGTGCCAGTAGTTCCGGGACTAGGGATTCGGAGCAGTACTTC; CDR3: CASSSGTRDSEQYF
size: many; V: TRBV7-9; J: TRBJ2-1; D: NA; DNA: TGTGCCAGCGGGGACTCACTTACCTACAATGAGCAGTTCTTC; CDR3: CASGDSLTYNEQFF
size: many; V: TRBV3-1; J: TRBJ2-3; D: NA; DNA: TGTGCCAGCAGCCAAGATCCCGGGGATACGCAGTATTTT; CDR3: CASSQDPGDTQYF
size: many; V: TRBV27; J: TRBJ2-1; D: TRBD2; DNA: TGTGCCAGCAGTAGAGGGGCTAGCGGGAAATCTGGGCAGTTCTTC; CDR3: CASSRGASGKSGQFF
size: many; V: TRBV6-9; J: TRBJ1-1; D: TRBD1; DNA: TGTGCCAGCAGTTCGAACAGGGGGCAGGGGAACACTGAAGCTTTCTTT; CDR3: CASSSNRGQGNTEAFF